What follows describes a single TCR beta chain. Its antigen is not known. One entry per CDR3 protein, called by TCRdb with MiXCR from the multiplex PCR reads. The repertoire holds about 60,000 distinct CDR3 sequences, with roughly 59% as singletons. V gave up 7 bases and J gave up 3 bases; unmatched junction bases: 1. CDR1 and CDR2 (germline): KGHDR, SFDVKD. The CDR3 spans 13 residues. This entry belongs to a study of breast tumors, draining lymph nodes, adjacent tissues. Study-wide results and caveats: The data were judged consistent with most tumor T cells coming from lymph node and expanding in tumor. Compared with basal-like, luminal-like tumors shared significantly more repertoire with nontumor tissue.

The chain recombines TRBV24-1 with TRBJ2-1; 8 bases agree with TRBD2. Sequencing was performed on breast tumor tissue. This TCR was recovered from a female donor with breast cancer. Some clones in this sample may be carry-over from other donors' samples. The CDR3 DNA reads TGTGCCACCAGGACTAGCGACTACAATGAGCAGTTCTTC. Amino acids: CATRTSDYNEQFF.